The clone carrying this TCR beta chain was seen a few times. The antigen is undetermined. The repertoire was sequenced with immunoSEQ multiplex PCR; TCRdb's copy has only in-frame clones and lacks some. Among more than 150,000 clones listed, around nine tenths were seen once. This sample is drawn from a study of Ad26.COV2.S vaccination and SARS-CoV-2 variants. Study-level points and caveats: Analytic work on TCR breadth and depth might have understated the full extent of total T cell responses. Spike-specific TCR breadth ran higher among vaccine recipients than placebo recipients.

The receptor comes from a human donor who had recovered from COVID-19. Here the sequenced sample was peripheral blood, taken after recovery from COVID-19.

CDR3 bases: TGTGCCAGCAGTTTAAAAACACACTATGGCTACACCTTC. Its protein is CASSLKTHYGYTF. The rearrangement joins TRBV28 to TRBJ1-2; D not certain. The CDR3 covers 13 residues. Germline loops: CDR1 MDHEN, CDR2 SYDVKM. V shed 2 bases and J shed 3 bases, with 7 bases lying between them.